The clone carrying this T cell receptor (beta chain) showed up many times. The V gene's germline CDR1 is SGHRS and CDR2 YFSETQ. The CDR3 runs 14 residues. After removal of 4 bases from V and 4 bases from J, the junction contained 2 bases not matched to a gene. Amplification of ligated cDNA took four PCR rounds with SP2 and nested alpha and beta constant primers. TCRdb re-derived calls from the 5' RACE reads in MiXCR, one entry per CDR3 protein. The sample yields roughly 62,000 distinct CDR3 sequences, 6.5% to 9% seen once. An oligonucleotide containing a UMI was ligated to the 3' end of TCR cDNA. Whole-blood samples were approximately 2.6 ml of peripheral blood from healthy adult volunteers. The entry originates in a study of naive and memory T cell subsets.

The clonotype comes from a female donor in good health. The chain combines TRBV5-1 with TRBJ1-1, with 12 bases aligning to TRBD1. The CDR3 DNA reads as TGCGCCAGCAGCACGGGACAGGGGGCCACTGAAGCTTTCTTT. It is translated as CASSTGQGATEAFF.